This is a list of T cell receptor beta chains from one sample in a study of CD8+ T cells in alopecia areata. Clones were sequenced by immunoSEQ multiplex PCR, and TCRdb holds only the in-frame ones, with some missing. The table lists approximately 200,000 clones, 60% to 70% of them singletons, with less than 3.5% in the top ten. This specimen consisted of CD4+ T cells sorted from blood, obtained at week 4, from a patient treated with tofacitinib. These receptors were obtained from a human donor with alopecia areata. Each CDR3 is given with its conserved first and last residue. A D gene is named only where the DNA matches it firmly. A clone size is listed for some rows: how often the clone was seen (once, few, many), or a class if it is expanded.

j_call | d_call | v_call | cdr3_length | clone_size | cdr3_nt | cdr3_aa
TRBJ1-2 | . | TRBV30 | 11 | . | TGTGCCTGGACCCGGGGCTATGGCTACACCTTC | CAWTRGYGYTF
TRBJ1-5 | TRBD1 | TRBV5-7 | 17 | . | TGTGCCAGCAGCATGGGAGGGACAGGGGATAGCAATCAGCCCCAGCATTTT | CASSMGGTGDSNQPQHF
TRBJ2-7 | TRBD1 | TRBV10-3 | 14 | few | TGTGCCATCAGTGGAAACAGGGGGCGGTACGAGCAGTACTTC | CAISGNRGRYEQYF
TRBJ1-4 | TRBD1 | TRBV29-1 | 15 | few | TGCAGCGTTGTGGGGGACAGCACAACTAATGAAAAACTGTTTTTT | CSVVGDSTTNEKLFF
TRBJ2-1 | TRBD1 | TRBV29-1 | 14 | . | TGCAGCGTTGCCCCCGGGACAGGGGGCAATGAGCAGTTCTTC | CSVAPGTGGNEQFF
TRBJ2-5 | . | TRBV25-1 | 14 | . | TGTGCCAGCAGCCCCGTAGCTCCTGGAGAGACCCAGTACTTC | CASSPVAPGETQYF
TRBJ2-5 | . | TRBV4-2 | 14 | . | TGTGCCAGCAGCCAAGAATCAACAATAGAGACCCAGTACTTC | CASSQESTIETQYF
TRBJ2-1 | . | TRBV5-1 | 15 | once | TGCGCCAGCAGCATGGACGGGCTCTCCTACAATGAGCAGTTCTTC | CASSMDGLSYNEQFF
TRBJ2-1 | . | TRBV6-5 | 13 | . | TGTGCCAGCAGCTCCCCAAGGGGGGTTGAGCAGTTCTTC | CASSSPRGVEQFF
TRBJ1-1 | . | TRBV5-1 | 11 | . | TGCGCCAGCAGCTTGCTGGGTATAGCTTTCTTT | CASSLLGIAFF
TRBJ1-4 | . | TRBV5-1 | 15 | once | TGCGCCAGCAGCGCGACAGAAGCAACTAATGAAAAACTGTTTTTT | CASSATEATNEKLFF
TRBJ1-5 | TRBD1 | TRBV11-2 | 14 | . | TGTGCCAGCAGCTGGGGACAGGGCAATCAGCCCCAGCATTTT | CASSWGQGNQPQHF
TRBJ2-3 | TRBD2 | TRBV4-2 | 18 | . | TGTGCCAGCAGCCAAGTGGGACTAGCGGGGGCTAGCACAGATACGCAGTATTTT | CASSQVGLAGASTDTQYF
TRBJ1-2 | . | TRBV2 | 13 | few | TGTGCCAGCAGTGAGAAAGGGGGCTATGGCTACACCTTC | CASSEKGGYGYTF
TRBJ1-2 | . | TRBV7-2 | 14 | . | TGTGCCAGCAGTGCCGGGACGGCCCTCTATGGCTACACCTTC | CASSAGTALYGYTF
TRBJ1-1 | TRBD1 | TRBV18 | 15 | few | TGTGCCAGCTCACCCCGGGACAGGATGAACACTGAAGCTTTCTTT | CASSPRDRMNTEAFF
TRBJ2-5 | . | TRBV29-1 | 13 | . | TGCAGCGTTGAAAGGTCAGGGAGCGAGACCCAGTACTTC | CSVERSGSETQYF
TRBJ2-7 | . | TRBV29-1 | 15 | . | TGCAGCGCAGCGGTGCCTCTAGCGCAGTCGGGCGAGCAGTACTTC | CSAAVPLAQSGEQYF
TRBJ1-2 | . | TRBV7-2 | 12 | once | TGTGCCAGCAGCTCCGACAGCTATGGCTACACCTTC | CASSSDSYGYTF
TRBJ1-4 | . | TRBV21-1 | 18 | . | TGTGCCAGCAGCAAGGTTTGGGGGCGCCGAGACCTTAAAGAAAAACTGTTTTTT | CASSKVWGRRDLKEKLFF
TRBJ1-3 | . | TRBV30 | 16 | once | TGTGCCCAGGACGGTCATCTTCGCTCCTCTGGAAACACCATATATTTT | CAQDGHLRSSGNTIYF
TRBJ2-3 | TRBD1 | TRBV6-6 | 14 | . | TGTGCCAGCAGCTACAGGGGGCCGACAGATACGCAGTATTTT | CASSYRGPTDTQYF
TRBJ2-2 | . | TRBV5-6 | 13 | . | TGTGCCAGCAGCTTGGCAGGACCCGGGGAGCTGTTTTTT | CASSLAGPGELFF
TRBJ2-3 | . | TRBV29-1 | 14 | . | TGCAGCGTTGACGGTGGGTTACCCACAGATACGCAGTATTTT | CSVDGGLPTDTQYF
TRBJ2-2 | TRBD1 | TRBV29-1 | 13 | . | TGCAGCGTCGACAGGGCGAACACCGGGGAGCTGTTTTTT | CSVDRANTGELFF
TRBJ2-5 | . | TRBV29-1 | 14 | . | TGCAGCGTTGCCCTACGTCTGGTACAAGAGACCCAGTACTTC | CSVALRLVQETQYF
TRBJ1-1 | . | TRBV20-1 | 11 | . | TGCAGTGCTAGGGGGTTAGCTGAAGCTTTCTTT | CSARGLAEAFF
TRBJ1-2 | . | TRBV7-9 | 15 | . | TGTGCCAGCAGCTTGGGAGGGCCGGCTAACTATGGCTACACCTTC | CASSLGGPANYGYTF
TRBJ1-2 | . | TRBV10-3 | 15 | . | TGTGCCATCTCATCGGGAACAACAGGGAACTATGGCTACACCTTC | CAISSGTTGNYGYTF
TRBJ2-7 | . | TRBV23-1 | 14 | . | TGCGCCAGCAGTCAAGGGCGCCCAGGGAAGGAGCAGTACTTC | CASSQGRPGKEQYF
TRBJ2-3 | . | TRBV29-1 | 13 | . | TGCAGCGTTGAATTTAGCCGCACAGATACGCAGTATTTT | CSVEFSRTDTQYF
TRBJ2-3 | TRBD2 | TRBV20-1 | 11 | . | TGCAGTGCCACTAGCGGGGATACGCAGTATTTT | CSATSGDTQYF
TRBJ1-5 | . | TRBV10-3 | 12 | . | TGTGCCATCAGTGAGTCCACTCAGCCCCAGCATTTT | CAISESTQPQHF
TRBJ1-1 | . | TRBV7-2 | 14 | . | TGTGCCAGCAGCTTAGCGGGGGGACCAACTGAAGCTTTCTTT | CASSLAGGPTEAFF
TRBJ2-5 | TRBD2 | TRBV28 | 15 | . | TGTGCCAGCACCACATTGCGGGGGAGTCAAGAGACCCAGTACTTC | CASTTLRGSQETQYF
TRBJ1-1 | TRBD1 | TRBV30 | 13 | . | TGTGCCTGGATAGGGACAGGGTTAGATCGAGCTTTCTTT | CAWIGTGLDRAFF
TRBJ2-7 | TRBD1 | TRBV6-6 | 13 | . | TGTGCCAGCAGTCGGGACAGGCATTACGAGCAGTACTTC | CASSRDRHYEQYF
TRBJ1-5 | . | TRBV7-9 | 12 | . | TGTGCCAGCAGCCCAGGGGCCCAGCCCCAGCATTTT | CASSPGAQPQHF
TRBJ1-2 | . | TRBV28 | 14 | few | TGTGCCAGCACCAACGGCGGGAATCGCTATGGCTACACCTTC | CASTNGGNRYGYTF
TRBJ2-1 | TRBD2 | TRBV19 | 16 | few | TGTGCCAGTAGTATAGAATCGCCGGGGGGGTTCAATGAGCAGTTCTTC | CASSIESPGGFNEQFF
TRBJ2-5 | . | TRBV30 | 15 | . | TGTGCCTGGAGTGTACAAGGGGGGCGCTCAGAGACCCAGTACTTC | CAWSVQGGRSETQYF
TRBJ2-1 | . | TRBV4-2 | 13 | . | TGTGCCAGCAGCCACGGAGGCAACAATGAGCAGTTCTTC | CASSHGGNNEQFF
TRBJ1-2 | TRBD1 | TRBV5-4 | 16 | . | TGTGCCAGCAGCTTTTCTGTGGGACAGGTTAACTATGGCTACACCTTC | CASSFSVGQVNYGYTF
TRBJ1-2 | TRBD1 | TRBV7-9 | 12 | . | TGTGCCAGCAGCCCCCGGACAGGGGGCTACACCTTC | CASSPRTGGYTF
TRBJ1-2 | TRBD1 | TRBV30 | 13 | . | TGTGCCTGGAGTCGGGACAGGGGGCATGGCTACACCTTC | CAWSRDRGHGYTF
TRBJ2-5 | . | TRBV30 | 13 | . | TGTGCCTGGCGGCGCGGGATCCAAGAGACCCAGTACTTC | CAWRRGIQETQYF
TRBJ2-7 | TRBD1 | TRBV7-2 | 14 | . | TGTGCCAGCAGCTTAAGGGGGCCTGCCTACGAGCAGTACTTC | CASSLRGPAYEQYF
TRBJ2-6 | . | TRBV30 | 16 | once | TGTGCCTGGAGCAATGGGAGTATCGGTGGGGCCAACGTCCTGACTTTC | CAWSNGSIGGANVLTF
TRBJ1-2 | . | TRBV30 | 13 | . | TGTGCCTGGATCAGGAAGGGCTTTTTTGGCTACACCTTC | CAWIRKGFFGYTF
TRBJ1-1 | . | TRBV29-1 | 14 | . | TGCAGCGTTTCCCGGACGGACCTGAACACTGAAGCTTTCTTT | CSVSRTDLNTEAFF
TRBJ1-5 | . | TRBV5-1 | 15 | . | TGCGCCAGCAGCCCGGACGCAAATAGCAATCAGCCCCAGCATTTT | CASSPDANSNQPQHF
TRBJ1-5 | TRBD1 | TRBV6-6 | 15 | . | TGTGCCAGCAGTTCCGGGACAGGGACTAATCAGCCCCAGCATTTT | CASSSGTGTNQPQHF
TRBJ1-6 | . | TRBV10-3 | 13 | few | TGTGCCATCAGGGATACGAATAATTCACCCCTCCACTTT | CAIRDTNNSPLHF
TRBJ2-4 | . | TRBV29-1 | 15 | . | TGCAGCGTTGAAGTCCTACCCGGGACCAAAAACATTCAGTACTTC | CSVEVLPGTKNIQYF
TRBJ2-3 | . | TRBV5-1 | 14 | few | TGCGCCAGCAGCTCCGGGCAGATCACAGATACGCAGTATTTT | CASSSGQITDTQYF